These T cell receptor beta chains were read from a single sample in a study of blood T cell repertoires in COVID-19. Clones were read by immunoSEQ multiplex PCR, and TCRdb kept only the in-frame ones, dropping some. The repertoire holds 500,000 to 600,000 clones, approximately 88% seen once, with about 8% in the top ten. The sequenced sample consisted of peripheral blood. Receptors originate from a woman aged 50 to 65 with COVID-19, enrolled during active disease. The CDR3 runs from the conserved cysteine through the conserved F or W. A D gene is named only where the DNA matches it firmly. A row's size may be missing; if present it is once, few, many or a size class.

D gene	clone size	V gene	J gene	CDR3 DNA	CDR3 protein
.	.	TRBV7-9	TRBJ1-2	TGTGCCAGCAGCCTACGGGGGGGAGACAGCCCCTATGGCTACACCTTC	CASSLRGGDSPYGYTF
.	.	TRBV10-2	TRBJ1-2	TGCGCCAGCAACCCTCGGGGGGGCGACTATGGCTACACCTTC	CASNPRGGDYGYTF
TRBD2	.	TRBV29-1	TRBJ2-3	TGCAGCGTTGAAGGGGCTAGCGGGGGCCTTACGGGCACAGATACGCAGTATTTT	CSVEGASGGLTGTDTQYF
TRBD1	.	TRBV4-2	TRBJ2-1	TGTGCCAGCAGCCCAAGAAATTATGGACAGGGGTTATATGAGCAGTTCTTC	CASSPRNYGQGLYEQFF
.	.	TRBV7-9	TRBJ2-2	TGTGCCAGCAGCTTAAGTTTGGGCAGGGAGGCCGGGGAGCTGTTTTTT	CASSLSLGREAGELFF
.	.	TRBV19	TRBJ1-1	TGTGCCAGTAGTATAAACAGGGAGACTGAAGCTTTCTTT	CASSINRETEAFF
.	.	TRBV4-1	TRBJ2-1	TGCGCCAGCAGCCAAGCAGGACTAACCTACAATGAGCAGTTCTTC	CASSQAGLTYNEQFF
.	.	TRBV5-1	TRBJ2-7	TGCGCCAGCAGCTTCGGCGGGCCCGAGCAGTACTTC	CASSFGGPEQYF
TRBD1	.	TRBV13	TRBJ1-2	TGTGCCAGCAGCTTTCGGGACAGGTTAAACTATGGCTACACCTTC	CASSFRDRLNYGYTF
TRBD1	.	TRBV19	TRBJ1-5	TGTGCCAGTAGTAGCGACAGGGTAGTATCGGGTCAGCCCCAGCATTTT	CASSSDRVVSGQPQHF
.	.	TRBV11-2	TRBJ1-2	TGTGCCAGCAGCTTAGGTGCAGGGAACTATGGCTACACCTTC	CASSLGAGNYGYTF
TRBD2	once	TRBV7-7	TRBJ2-5	TGTGCCAGCAGCTTTGAGGGACTAGCGGTTGAGACCCAGTACTTC	CASSFEGLAVETQYF
.	.	TRBV9	TRBJ1-3	TGTGCCAGCAGCGTAGCTACGCCGACAAGTTTCTCTGGAAACACCATATATTTT	CASSVATPTSFSGNTIYF
TRBD1	.	TRBV11-2	TRBJ1-2	TGTGCCAGCAGCCCGACCGACAGGGGGGGACTCTATGGCTACACCTTC	CASSPTDRGGLYGYTF
.	.	TRBV5-1	TRBJ1-4	TGCGCCAGCAGCTTGGCCGAAGGATCGGGTGAAAAACTGTTTTTT	CASSLAEGSGEKLFF
.	.	TRBV5-1	TRBJ2-1	TGCGCCAGCAGTCCGGGGGAAACTTCCTACAATGAGCAGTTCTTC	CASSPGETSYNEQFF
.	.	TRBV13	TRBJ1-2	TGTGCCAGCAGCTCCGAAACCGGGACGCTTGGGGGGGGCTACACCTTC	CASSSETGTLGGGYTF
TRBD1	.	TRBV29-1	TRBJ1-4	TGCAGCGTTGGGGGACAGTCTAATGAAAAACTGTTTTTT	CSVGGQSNEKLFF
.	once	TRBV13	TRBJ2-2	TGTGCCAGCAGCTTAGTCACCGGGAGAGACCGTACGAACACCGGGGAGCTGTTTTTT	CASSLVTGRDRTNTGELFF
TRBD2	.	TRBV4-1	TRBJ2-5	TGCGCCAGCAGCCAAGGAACTAGCGGGGGTTCATTCCAGTACTTC	CASSQGTSGGSFQYF
TRBD1	.	TRBV6-5	TRBJ1-1	TGTGCCAGCAGTAGAAAGGGGGCGAGGAACACTGAAGCTTTCTTT	CASSRKGARNTEAFF
TRBD2	.	TRBV19	TRBJ2-7	TGTGCCAGTAGTCCAGCGGGAACAGTTGGCTTCCACGAGCAGTACTTC	CASSPAGTVGFHEQYF
TRBD1	.	TRBV4-1	TRBJ1-2	TGCGCCAGCAGCCAAGACCAAGGGCACAGGGGGGGGCGTGGCTACACCTTC	CASSQDQGHRGGRGYTF
.	.	TRBV7-9	TRBJ2-7	TGTGCCAGCAGCTTACGTCTAGATGACGAGCAGTACTTC	CASSLRLDDEQYF
.	.	TRBV5-6	TRBJ1-1	TGTGCCAGCAGCTTGACAGGGAGATCCCCTGAAGCTTTCTTT	CASSLTGRSPEAFF
.	.	TRBV27	TRBJ1-2	TGTGCCAGCAGTTTGGCAGGGGATGGCTACACCTTC	CASSLAGDGYTF